This entry concerns a single TCR beta chain. The record originates from a study of blood T cell repertoires in COVID-19. Across the whole study: The samples span acute and convalescent COVID-19 from the United States, Italy and Spain. The analysed material was cDNA or gDNA that came from T cells, B-cell-depleted T cells, or PBMCs.

Clones were read by immunoSEQ multiplex PCR, and TCRdb kept only the in-frame ones, dropping some. The table shows over 100,000 clones, with more than 80% occurring only once. Sequencing used peripheral blood. The origin of this receptor is a man aged 35 to 55 with acute or convalescent COVID-19.

The CDR3: CASSVGQGQGVGETQYF. CDR3 nucleotide sequence: TGTGCCAGCAGCGTGGGCCAGGGACAGGGTGTTGGAGAGACCCAGTACTTC. The chain employs TRBV9 and TRBJ2-5, with TRBD1 matching 9 bases. J gave up 4 bases and V 2 bases, and 12 bases lay outside the gene matches. Germline V gene sequence: CDR1 SGDLS, CDR2 YYNGEE. CDR3 length equals 17 residues.